This TCR beta chain emerged from a study of blood T cell repertoires in COVID-19. Overall study: Collection of acute and convalescent COVID-19 samples took place in the United States, Italy and Spain. PBMCs, B-cell-depleted T cells, or T cells provided the cDNA or gDNA that made up the material.

Participants spanned ages about 18 to 100 years and resided in 20 to 30 US areas. The CDR3 contains 17 residues. The ends lost 6 bases at V and 0 bases at J; junction bases unmatched: 10. From germline, CDR1 is LNHDA and CDR2 SQIVND (reference sequence). In the original processing: Estimated nucleated cell counts came from reference gene primer amplification. The table came from immunoSEQ multiplex PCR; TCRdb's copy has only in-frame clones and leaves some out. V, J and clone size were drawn from that table, and D and trimming were deduced from the DNA. The data show under 200,000 clones, around 82% seen once.

The sequence derives from a woman aged 55-75 years with acute COVID-19. Source material: PBMCs or T cells enriched from blood (not recorded which). The chain carries TRBV19 and TRBJ2-1; 8 bases are a match to TRBD2. The CDR3: CASRKPVAGSSYNEQFF. The CDR3 DNA reads TGTGCCAGTAGAAAGCCTGTAGCGGGGAGCTCCTACAATGAGCAGTTCTTC.